This entry lists 18 T cell receptor beta chains sequenced from one sample in a study of technical replicates of blood from several donors. Some clones are missing from TCRdb's copy, which holds only in-frame ones; the method was immunoSEQ multiplex PCR. The sample includes some 73,000 clones, over 90% of them seen just once. Sample: PBMCs. The source of these receptors is a human donor in good health. Some clones in this sample may be carry-over from other donors' samples.

J is TRBJ1-5 and V is TRBV15; D unclear. The V gene lost 0 bases and the J gene lost 7 bases, with 4 bases spanning the gap. Germline CDR1 reads LNHNV; CDR2 reads YYDKDF (reference sequence). The CDR3 extends over 12 amino acids. The CDR3 reads CATSRDSQPQHF. CDR3 DNA sequence: TGTGCCACCAGCAGAGATAGCCAGCCCCAGCATTTT.

This clone was picked up one time. This chain links TRBV7-9 with TRBJ1-4; no clear D gene. This CDR3 has 14 amino acids. Trimming stripped 0 bases from V and 8 bases from J, with 10 bases between. CDR1 SEHNR and CDR2 FQNEAQ come from the germline V gene (reference sequence). CDR3 protein: CASSLARGGEKLFF. DNA of the CDR3: TGTGCCAGCAGCTTAGCTCGGGGTGGGGAAAAACTGTTTTTT.

The chain carries TRBV19 and TRBJ2-3; TRBD2 matches at 12 bases. Germline CDR1 reads LNHDA; CDR2 reads SQIVND (reference sequence). The CDR3 covers 16 residues. Germline trimming cut 5 bases from V and 4 bases from J; bases unmatched to any gene: 7. CDR3 sequence reads: CASSPGASGGADTQYF. The CDR3 region has the DNA TGTGCCAGTAGTCCCGGGGCTAGCGGGGGGGCAGATACGCAGTATTTT.

The rearrangement uses TRBV7-8 and TRBJ2-2; 16 nucleotides agree with TRBD2. CDR1 and CDR2 from the germline V gene are SGHVS and FQNEAQ. The V gene end was trimmed by 4 bases and the J gene end by 7 bases; junction bases not matched to a gene: 9. The CDR3 is 18 amino acids. The DNA for the CDR3 is TGTGCCAGCAGCTCCGGGACTAGCGGGAGGGCCAGCAGCGGGGAGCTGTTTTTT. It codes for CASSSGTSGRASSGELFF. Supplemented by reference TRBV7-8 and TRBJ2-2, the full variable domain reads GAGVSQSPRYKVAKRGQDVALRCDPISGHVSLFWYQQALGQGPEFLTYFQNEAQLDKSGLPSDRFFAERPEGSVSTLKIQRTQQEDSAVYLCASSSGTSGRASSGELFFGEGSRLTVL.

The chain has TRBV6-5 and TRBJ1-2; the D gene is possibly TRBD1 (5 bases). This CDR3 is 16 amino acids long. CDR1 MNHEY and CDR2 SVGAGI come from the germline V gene. V was clipped by 0 bases and J by 4 bases, with 15 bases between them. The CDR3 loop is CASSYSGSPGIYGYTF. In nucleotides, the CDR3 is TGTGCCAGCAGTTACTCTGGGTCTCCAGGGATCTATGGCTACACCTTC.

This clone was observed a handful of times. The chain couples TRBV4-2 to TRBJ1-1, with 8 bases that match TRBD1. The CDR3 covers 18 residues. V trimming: 2 bases; J trimming: 1 base; junction bases outside the gene matches: 12. CDR1 and CDR2 (germline): LGHNA, YNFKEQ. DNA of the CDR3: TGTGCCAGCAGCCAACCGGACAGGGTTGTTGTTTGGAACACTGAAGCTTTCTTT. Translation gives CASSQPDRVVVWNTEAFF.

The V and J genes are TRBV9 and TRBJ2-5; D call uncertain. CDR1 is SGDLS, CDR2 YYNGEE, per germline. V shed 0 bases and J shed 1 base, with 13 bases lying between them. The CDR3 has 16 residues. The CDR3 DNA is TGTGCCAGCAGCGTAGCTATCGCCACCTCCCAAGAGACCCAGTACTTC. It yields the protein CASSVAIATSQETQYF.

The table lists this clone with a count of one. The rearrangement links TRBV6-5 to TRBJ1-6, with D possibly matching TRBD1 (5 bases). Trimming removed 3 bases at V and 7 bases at J, with 16 bases between. The V gene's germline CDR1 is MNHEY and CDR2 SVGAGI. The CDR3 length is 16 residues. The CDR3 region is CASSYGAGRRNSPLHF. The CDR3 nucleotides are TGTGCCAGCAGTTATGGGGCGGGAAGGAGGAATTCACCCCTCCACTTT.

The chain employs TRBV30 and TRBJ2-4; the match to TRBD1 covers 7 bases. V was clipped by 0 bases and J by 6 bases; unmatched bases: 2. The CDR3 spans 13 residues. In germline, CDR1 is GTSNPN, CDR2 SVGIG (reference sequence). CDR3 in amino acids: CAWSVHRGNIQYF. The CDR3 bases are TGTGCCTGGAGTGTACACAGGGGAAACATTCAGTACTTC. Complete variable domain (other parts from reference TRBV30 and TRBJ2-4): SQTIHQWPATLVQPVGSPLSLECTVEGTSNPNLYWYRQAAGRGLQLLFYSVGIGQISSEVPQNLSASRPQDRQFILSSKKLLLSDSGFYLCAWSVHRGNIQYFGAGTRLSVL.

The J gene is TRBJ2-7, the V gene TRBV4-3; TRBD2 aligns across 10 bases. The ends lost 3 bases at V and 1 base at J; junction bases unmatched: 12. CDR3 length: 18 residues. Germline CDR1 and CDR2: LGHNA and YSLEER. This CDR3 is CASSHTLAGGYLSYEQYF. CDR3 coding DNA: TGCGCCAGCAGCCACACCTTAGCGGGGGGCTACCTTTCCTACGAGCAGTACTTC.

V gene TRBV5-6 combines with J gene TRBJ1-4; D possibly corresponds to TRBD1 (5 bases). The germline CDR1 and CDR2 sequences are SGHDT and YYEEEE. This CDR3 has 14 amino acids. V lost 0 bases and J 4 bases, leaving 7 bases between the germline ends. The CDR3 sequence is CASSLGQLNEKLFF. The CDR3 DNA sequence: TGTGCCAGCAGCTTGGGACAGCTTAATGAAAAACTGTTTTTT.

The chain joins TRBV29-1 to TRBJ2-7, with a tentative D call TRBD2 (5 bases). The CDR3 is 11 residues long. V was cut by 0 bases and J by 9 bases, with 9 bases left in between. The germline gives CDR1 SQVTM, CDR2 ANQGSEA. CDR3 loop: CSVEDRGRQYF. The CDR3 nucleotides read TGCAGCGTTGAAGATCGAGGGAGGCAGTACTTC.

V is TRBV7-9 and J is TRBJ2-7, with 12 bases fitting TRBD2. With V trimmed by 5 bases and J by 1 base, 3 bases remained unmatched. Germline-derived CDR1 and CDR2 are SEHNR and FQNEAQ (reference sequence). The CDR3 runs to 15 residues. The CDR3 loop is CASSPTSGSSYEQYF. DNA for the CDR3: TGTGCCAGCAGCCCGACTAGCGGGAGTTCCTACGAGCAGTACTTC.

This clone showed up just once. CDR3 sequence reads: CASSQTRETQYF. The CDR3 region has the DNA TGTGCCAGCAGCCAGACGAGGGAGACCCAGTACTTC. The V and J genes are TRBV7-2 and TRBJ2-5, with D hard to call. CDR1 and CDR2 from the germline V gene are SGHTA and FQGNSA. The CDR3 runs 12 residues. Trimming removed 5 bases at V and 5 bases at J, with 9 bases between. Filled out from reference TRBV7-2 and TRBJ2-5, the complete variable domain reads GAGVSQSPSNKVTEKGKDVELRCDPISGHTALYWYRQSLGQGLEFLIYFQGNSAPDKSGLPSDRFSAERTGGSVSTLTIQRTQQEDSAVYLCASSQTRETQYFGPGTRLLVL.

The rearrangement joins TRBV5-1 to TRBJ1-1; D remains unclear. V lost 0 bases, J lost 4 bases, and 7 bases lay in between. The CDR3 is made up of 13 amino acids. Germline CDR1 and CDR2: SGHRS and YFSETQ. CDR3 DNA sequence: TGCGCCAGCAGCTTGGACCAGCGCACTGAAGCTTTCTTT. It is translated as CASSLDQRTEAFF.

The chain couples TRBV10-3 to TRBJ2-1, with 7 bases identical to TRBD2. CDR3 size: 16 residues. Germline values: CDR1 ENHRY, CDR2 SYGVKD. The V and J ends lost 2 bases and 1 base, in that order; junction bases with no gene match: 5. DNA of the CDR3: TGTGCCATCAGTGAGGATAGCGGGTTTTCCTACAATGAGCAGTTCTTC. It is translated as CAISEDSGFSYNEQFF.

The chain combines TRBV27 with TRBJ1-1; no reliable D call. Between the trimmed V and J ends, which lost 4 bases and 4 bases, there was a span of 7 bases. This CDR3 region has 12 residues. The germline V gene encodes CDR1 MNHEY and CDR2 SMNVEV (reference sequence). CDR3 sequence: CASSSAGTEAFF. The CDR3 nucleotides are TGTGCCAGCAGTTCCGCAGGCACTGAAGCTTTCTTT.

This clone was observed a single time. This chain joins TRBV2 and TRBJ2-1; maybe TRBD1 (6 bases). The germline V gene has CDR1 SNHLY and CDR2 FYNNEI. This CDR3 region has 15 residues. V shed 6 bases and J shed 1 base, with 13 bases lying between them. The CDR3 sequence is CASRLARGSYNEQFF. The CDR3 DNA reads as TGTGCCAGCAGGTTAGCCAGGGGTTCCTACAATGAGCAGTTCTTC.